This T cell receptor beta chain derives from a study of T cell responses to AZD1222 COVID-19 vaccine. Study-level points and caveats: The repertoires were collected only after the peak T cell response. Only 5 to 7 AZD1222 recipients were seropositive at baseline.

With regard to this clone: Its specificity is unknown.

Pooling was applied to second doses at about 4 or about 12 weeks. Trimming removed 0 bases at V and 4 bases at J, with 12 bases between. The germline gives CDR1 LGHNA, CDR2 YSLEER. The CDR3 length is 16 residues. Profiling relied on immunoSEQ multiplex PCR, and the TCRdb table lists in-frame clones only, not all of them. This sample has some 74,000 clones, with almost 90% found just once. The source of this sequence is an adult who received the AZD1222 COVID-19 vaccine. The V call is TRBV4-3, the J call TRBJ2-2; possible D gene TRBD1, 5 bases. This specimen was peripheral blood, taken 28 days after the second AZD1222 dose. The CDR3 protein is CASSQDGASATGELFF. CDR3 nucleotides: TGCGCCAGCAGCCAAGATGGGGCTAGTGCCACCGGGGAGCTGTTTTTT.